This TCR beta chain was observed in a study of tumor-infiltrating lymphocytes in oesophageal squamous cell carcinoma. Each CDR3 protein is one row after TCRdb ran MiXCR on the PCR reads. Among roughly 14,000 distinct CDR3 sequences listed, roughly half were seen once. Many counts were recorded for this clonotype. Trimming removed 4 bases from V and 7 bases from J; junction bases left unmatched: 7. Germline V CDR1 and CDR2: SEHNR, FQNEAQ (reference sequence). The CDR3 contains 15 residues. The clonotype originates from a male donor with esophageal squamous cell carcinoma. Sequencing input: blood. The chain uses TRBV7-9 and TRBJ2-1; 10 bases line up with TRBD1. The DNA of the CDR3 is TGTGCCAGCAGCTCCGGGACAGGGGTCCAGAATGAGCAGTTCTTC. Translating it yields CASSSGTGVQNEQFF.